What follows is one T cell receptor beta chain and its context. Its antigen specificity is not known. There are no base qualities to consult, and no much larger clone falls within one base. The CDR1 and CDR2 encoded by the germline V gene (reference sequence) are SEHNR and FQNEAQ. The CDR3 runs 18 residues from the cysteine to the phenylalanine. CDR3 DNA is the only sequence kept; it has 54 bases, read in frame from the first base. V ends up 6 bases short and J 4 bases short, with an unmatched junction base count of 16. In total, fewer than 750 healthy bone marrow donors made up the cohort. All cohort members were sampled while nominally healthy, although unrecorded immune exposures were likely present. The donor tested CMV seronegative, placing the donor among the approximately 400 seronegative members of the cohort. A peripheral blood sample was provided by each donor, and peripheral blood mononuclear cells were used for TCR beta sequencing. The Qiagen DNeasy Blood Extraction Kit was used to extract genomic DNA from the blood cell samples.

These data come from a study of cytomegalovirus exposure and HLA in healthy donors (dated by TCRdb to 2017 to 2019). Concerning the study at large: In an earlier analysis of around 540 of the donors, approximately 300 Gb of sequence data and 117 million unique TCR beta sequences from about 179 million T cells were reported. An early release that covered roughly 600 HLA-typed donors contained approximately 300 gigabases of sequencing data and tens of millions of unique TCR sequences. Among the roughly 400 genotyped donors, 75% to 90% belonged to the genetic ancestry cluster associated with self-reported Caucasian donors. The study aimed to test whether signatures of past pathogen exposure could be identified by cataloging public T cell receptors. The study profiled the T cell repertoires of some 610 subjects by immunosequencing and related them to cytomegalovirus serostatus. Along with the roughly 700-subject first cohort, a separate validation cohort of over a hundred different subjects was used. To predict cytomegalovirus infection status, the study brought together high-throughput TCR immunosequencing, statistical association of individual TCRs with disease status, and machine learning. In a later analysis, previously published TCR beta repertoires from 550 to 700 donors were re-analyzed and high-resolution HLA genotyping was added so that TCR occurrence patterns could be studied. The later analysis used no new phenotypic data to find candidate immune exposures, relying instead on TCR beta sequences and their occurrence across donors. An earlier analysis of around 640 of the donors used high-throughput TCR beta sequencing to judge whether each TCR beta V gene segment behaved as functional or pseudogenic. Donor age, sex, ethnicity and CMV serostatus were collected together with the repertoire data. Genome-wide SNP genotypes for about 55% of the roughly 670 donors were used in a later genetic analysis, which treated that subset as a discovery cohort. Every repertoire in the discovery cohort had been generated on one and the same sequencing platform. HLA typing included class I and class II loci at four-digit resolution. The number of typed donors differed by locus: roughly 629-640 for A, B, C, DRB1 and DQB1; some 540 for DQA1; 606 for DPA1; and about 450 for DPB1. Because of strong linkage in the cohort, roughly five DR-DQ haplotypes were treated as single units for association and clustering. Among about 370 genotyped donors of the cohort, an average of approximately 240,000 unique TCR beta nucleotide sequences was sequenced per donor, of which 15% to 20% were non-productive.

Beyond this particular receptor, the publication reports: According to a later analysis, parvovirus B19, influenza, CMV and Epstein-Barr virus appeared linked to several top co-occurrence clusters. When HLA alleles, especially DR and DQ, strongly co-occurred, TCR associations were difficult to assign to individual alleles. Some IMGT-functional V segments, including TRBV6-2 and TRBV6-3, could not be told apart with the 87-base-pair reads, so those segments were excluded. For the cohort, immune exposure information was limited to CMV serostatus. Because some donors lacked HLA typing at each locus, the association tests relied only on the typed subset. In a later genetic analysis, a missense DCLRE1C variant was associated with V-gene and J-gene trimming of TCR beta chains, and the association was replicated in an independent cohort. This cohort had only TCR beta chains sequenced, and the lack of alpha or paired-chain data limited which features could be detected. A further reported finding was that TCR beta sequences accurately predicted the HLA-A and HLA-B alleles for most subjects in the first cohort. The earlier analysis of around 600 of the donors excluded 15 to 20 rarely observed V segments, including chromosome 9 orphons, because counts were too low. According to the authors, the approach could potentially be generalized to other disease states and immunological phenotypes. A later analysis found that HLA-associated TCR beta chains were more clonally expanded and had lower generation probabilities than equally common non-associated chains. A later analysis found that most CMV-associated TCR beta chains appeared HLA-restricted, with HLA associations seemingly driven largely by CMV exposure. Sequencing depth was assumed to be roughly uniform across donors in the presence/absence analyses, though that assumption may not hold. Broadly in line with IMGT annotations, most TCR beta V segments showed up in productive rearrangements about 87% or about 30% of the time in an earlier analysis of 450 to 600 of the donors. In vitro tests confirmed that three of the cytomegalovirus-associated TCR beta chains recognize cytomegalovirus antigens. Linkage disequilibrium might explain the correlated functional status among segregating V segments, but an unknown experimental factor could not be excluded. The study listed 164 TCR beta chains as associated with cytomegalovirus. Specific HLA alleles were associated with 16,951 TCR beta sequences at a false discovery rate of 0.05 in a later analysis. A later analysis found that TCR association rates varied across HLA loci, with DRB1 alleles showing the most associated TCRs and HLA-C alleles the fewest. In a later genetic analysis, fewer N-insertions in productive TCRs were reported among donors in an Asian-associated ancestry cluster than the roughly 640-donor mean. A cluster of highly shared sequence variants was judged likely to represent a technical artifact of the sequencing pipeline. While some public TCRs were present in many individuals, most TCR sequences turned up only very rarely across donors. The classifier was reported to diagnose cytomegalovirus status with high specificity and sensitivity in both the original and validation cohorts.

The library came from the immunoSEQ multiplex PCR assay. A mixture of 60 forward primers for TCR Vbeta segments and 13 reverse primers for TCR Jbeta segments was used in the multiplex PCR. A multiplex PCR assay on genomic DNA amplified the CDR3 region of rearranged TCR beta genes. On the Illumina HiSeq System, the amplified TCR beta libraries were sequenced as 87-base-pair reads. Regarding the original processing steps: Across the 600 to 700 repertoires, a later analysis counted 75 million to 90 million unique TCR beta chains, roughly 11 million of which were shared by at least two donors. A nearest-neighbor algorithm error-corrected the raw reads and collapsed the reads into unique sequences, merging closely related sequences to remove PCR and sequencing errors. CDR3 sequences were aligned to IMGT reference sequences to assign V, D and J gene segments. For a sequence to be retained, a match of at least six nucleotides was required to both a V gene segment and a J gene segment. Rearrangements were called productive when the CDR3 lacked stop codons and stayed in frame with V and J; all others were non-productive. Following IMGT convention, CDR3 was defined as the stretch from the second conserved V-encoded cysteine up to the conserved J-encoded phenylalanine. The earlier analysis of some 540 of the donors excluded any sequence lacking an unambiguous match to a single V gene segment. In an earlier analysis of 587 of the donors, V segments were called functional above 56.7% productive rearrangements and were called segregating when the between-donor standard deviation exceeded 5%. A statistical classification framework was developed to diagnose cytomegalovirus status using the catalog of TCR beta chain sequences. In a later analysis, V and J genes were assigned by comparing TCR nucleotide sequences against IMGT/GENE-DB human TR gene sequences. The TCRdist pipeline was used in a later analysis to assign CDR3 sequences and most-parsimonious VDJ recombination scenarios. In a later analysis, every TCR beta chain was defined by the combination of its CDR3 amino acid sequence and its V-gene family, and reads without a unique V-gene family were dropped. In a later analysis, 450 to 600 highly shared, low-generation-probability nucleotide sequences were removed to address suspected cross-contamination and a sequencing artifact. For each public chain, a later analysis derived a clonal expansion index from normalized ranks of inferred template counts within each repertoire. Generation probabilities in a later analysis came from a VDJ recombination model fitted to out-of-frame rearrangements, and those results were checked against IGoR. A later analysis scored TCR-TCR, TCR-HLA and TCR-CMV co-occurrence with hypergeometric tests, applying a repertoire-size bias correction to TCR pairs. To estimate false discovery rates, a later analysis permuted the HLA or CMV assignments 20 times. In a later analysis, co-occurring TCRs were grouped using DBSCAN, and TCRdist sequence similarity was added for clustering within HLA-allele-positive subsets. Repertoires with fewer than 30,000 or more than 120,000 public chains, plus five repertoires with anomalous nucleotide sharing, were excluded from co-occurrence clustering. In TCRdb, the immuneACCESS table is reduced to in-frame sequences with V and J assigned. These tables do not hold every clone; where another copy was compared, an unresolved V gene accounts for under half, and the others remain unexplained. From that table come the V and J calls and clone size; the DNA was used to work out D and trimming. The sample yields under 200,000 clones; around 80% were counted once. The ten largest clones capture 2% to 2.5% of the sample.

The specimen sequenced was PBMCs. Here the chain combines TRBV7-9 and TRBJ2-2; 8 central bases correspond to TRBD2. The sequence was obtained from a man aged 40-49 years in good health and CMV-seronegative. The sequenced DNA is TGTGCCAGCAGACAACCCGACATGAAGCGGGAGTTCACCGGGGAGCTGTTTTTT. This codes for CASRQPDMKREFTGELFF. With all but the CDR3 taken from the reference TRBV7-9 and TRBJ2-2 genes, the full variable domain is: DTGVSQNPRHKITKRGQNVTFRCDPISEHNRLYWYRQTLGQGPEFLTYFQNEAQLEKSRLLSDRFSAERPKGSFSTLEIQRTEQGDSAMYLCASRQPDMKREFTGELFFGEGSRLTVL.